Each of the 5 T cell receptor beta chains below was sequenced from the same sample in a study of CD8 T cells in cerebrospinal fluid in Alzheimer's disease. TCRdb reprocessed the 10x single-cell sequencing reads, with one entry per CDR3 protein and no DNA. In total, the table holds under 1,200 distinct CDR3 sequences. The sample was cerebrospinal fluid. Source of these receptors: a human donor in good health.

Considering frequency, this clonotype is large (0.1 to 1%). This rearrangement joins TRBV3-1 to TRBJ2-5; with no DNA, the TCRdb D assignment of TRBD1 cannot be verified. The CDR3 length is 13 residues. The germline V gene encodes CDR1 LGHDT and CDR2 YNNKEL (reference sequence). This CDR3 reads CASSSTGSGTQYF.

This clonotype registers medium-sized by frequency. The chain employs TRBV5-1 and TRBJ2-7; TCRdb names TRBD2, which stays unverified in the absence of DNA. The CDR3 is 15 amino acids. CDR1 is SGHRS and CDR2 is YFSETQ in the germline V gene. CDR3 residues: CASSARLAGVNEQYF.

This clonotype is large by frequency. The gene calls are TRBV7-2 and TRBJ2-3; TCRdb gives TRBD1 as the D gene, but with no DNA this cannot be confirmed. The CDR3 is made up of 14 amino acids. Germline loops: CDR1 SGHTA, CDR2 FQGNSA. The CDR3 spells CASSPGTGYDTQYF.

This clonotype is labeled medium-sized (0.01 to 0.1%) based on frequency. V and J are TRBV6-5 and TRBJ2-3; TCRdb designates TRBD1, a call that cannot be tested without DNA. The CDR3 covers 15 residues. Germline CDR1 reads MNHEY; CDR2 reads SVGAGI. Here the CDR3 reads CASSQGGGGADTQYF.

CDR3 region: CASSLDRNYGYTF. The chain links TRBV19 to TRBJ1-2; with no DNA, the TCRdb D assignment of TRBD1 cannot be verified. This CDR3 contains 13 residues. Germline V gives CDR1 LNHDA, CDR2 SQIVND (reference sequence).